These 13 T cell receptor beta chains were sequenced from one sample in a study of blood T cell repertoires in COVID-19. The assay was immunoSEQ multiplex PCR, and TCRdb's table has in-frame clones only and misses some. The table records some 73,000 clones, around four fifths of them present only once. The sequenced sample consisted of peripheral blood. The source is a man in his sixties with acute or convalescent COVID-19.

The V gene is TRBV27, the J gene TRBJ2-2, with 11 bases fitting TRBD1. Germline V gene sequence: CDR1 MNHEY, CDR2 SMNVEV (reference sequence). V was pared by 1 base and J by 7 bases, with 8 bases of the junction left unmatched. The CDR3 loop spans 17 amino acids. The CDR3 loop is CASSLLDRGLGVGELFF. The CDR3 bases are TGTGCCAGCAGTTTATTGGACAGGGGGCTAGGAGTCGGGGAGCTGTTTTTT.

This clone has at least ten counts. V usage is TRBV7-3 and J usage is TRBJ2-3; D not certain. In germline, CDR1 is SGHTA, CDR2 FQGTGA. This CDR3 contains 13 residues. The V gene lost 2 bases and the J gene lost 2 bases, with 5 bases spanning the gap. The CDR3 DNA reads TGTGCCAGCAGCTTAGCGTACACAGATACGCAGTATTTT. Protein product: CASSLAYTDTQYF.

The rearrangement joins TRBV10-3 to TRBJ2-1, with TRBD1 matching over 9 bases. The CDR3 runs to 15 residues. V lost 4 bases, J lost 7 bases, and 8 bases stayed unmatched. Looked up from germline, CDR1 is ENHRY and CDR2 is SYGVKD. CDR3 bases: TGTGCCATCAGTGGGGACAGGGCGCGGGGGAATGAGCAGTTCTTC. Translating it yields CAISGDRARGNEQFF.

The chain has TRBV3-1 (or the pseudogene TRBV3-2) and TRBJ1-2, with TRBD1 as a possible D gene (5 bases). The germline gives CDR1 LGHDT, CDR2 YNNKEL (reference sequence). The V and J ends lost 7 bases and 1 base respectively, with 7 bases between them. The CDR3 totals 12 residues. The CDR3 DNA follows: TGTGCCAGCACCGGGGGTAACTATGGCTACACCTTC. This codes for CASTGGNYGYTF.

The chain joins TRBV6-5 to TRBJ2-5; D perhaps matches TRBD2 (5 bases). Germline CDR1 and CDR2: MNHEY and SVGAGI. The CDR3 has 12 amino acids. Trimming removed 8 bases from V and 2 bases from J, with 9 bases in between. DNA for the CDR3: TGTGCCAGCGGAAGCGGACAAGAGACCCAGTACTTC. Translated: CASGSGQETQYF.

The chain recombines TRBV15 with TRBJ2-5; 8 nucleotides align to TRBD2. Germline-derived CDR1 and CDR2 are LNHNV and YYDKDF (reference sequence). The CDR3 runs to 15 residues. The junction had 5 bases not matched to a gene; V was cut back by 1 base and J by 4 bases. CDR3: CATSRATGGAETQYF. CDR3 DNA: TGTGCCACCAGCAGAGCGACCGGGGGGGCAGAGACCCAGTACTTC.

The rearrangement uses TRBV2 and TRBJ1-1, with 7 positions matching TRBD1. The CDR3 extends over 15 amino acids. The V segment lost 0 bases and the J segment 1 base; nucleotides outside the gene matches: 2. Germline loops: CDR1 SNHLY, CDR2 FYNNEI. CDR3: CASSEARTGNTEAFF. As DNA, the CDR3 is TGTGCCAGCAGTGAAGCTAGGACAGGGAACACTGAAGCTTTCTTT.

The chain joins TRBV5-1 to TRBJ2-1; 11 nucleotides match TRBD2. V was pared by 4 bases and J by 5 bases, with 5 bases of the junction left unmatched. Germline V gene lookup returns CDR1 SGHRS and CDR2 YFSETQ. The CDR3 runs 15 residues. CDR3 in DNA: TGCGCCAGCAGCGCCGGGACTAGCGGAGACAATGAGCAGTTCTTC. Translated, it gives CASSAGTSGDNEQFF.

This chain links TRBV6-6 with TRBJ2-6; the D is unclear. Germline loops: CDR1 MNHNY, CDR2 SVGAGI (reference sequence). Deletions cut 4 bases from V and 4 bases from J, with 14 bases between. The CDR3 contains 16 residues. CDR3 protein: CASSSHPGGGANVLTF. The CDR3 nucleotides are TGTGCCAGCAGTTCCCACCCGGGTGGGGGGGCCAACGTCCTGACTTTC.

The chain combines TRBV11-2 with TRBJ2-7; 9 bases map to TRBD1. Germline CDR1 SGHAT, CDR2 FQNNGV. The CDR3 length is 14 residues. The V gene end was trimmed by 5 bases and the J gene end by 7 bases; junction bases not matched to a gene: 9. Here the CDR3 DNA reads TGTGCCAGCAGCGCGGGACAGGGCCCAGAGGAGCAGTACTTC. Residues: CASSAGQGPEEQYF.

This clone was seen only a few times. This sequence joins TRBV4-1 and TRBJ2-5; no clear D gene. CDR1 and CDR2 (germline): MGHRA, YSYEKL. The CDR3 contains 14 residues. V lost 3 bases and J lost 5, with 13 bases in between. In DNA, the CDR3 is TGCGCCAGCAGCCAGGGCAGCTCGGCGGAGACCCAGTACTTC. Its translation: CASSQGSSAETQYF.

The rearrangement links TRBV6-5 to TRBJ2-7; 7 bases fit TRBD2. The junction had 11 bases not matched to a gene; V was cut back by 6 bases and J by 3 bases. Germline V CDR1 and CDR2: MNHEY, SVGAGI. This CDR3 is built from 15 residues. CDR3 protein: CASRTSSGPFYEQYF. CDR3 DNA sequence: TGTGCCAGCAGAACCTCTAGCGGACCGTTCTACGAGCAGTACTTC.

The chain has TRBV30 and TRBJ1-1; a possible D gene is TRBD1 (5 bases). This CDR3 is 14 amino acids long. CDR1 and CDR2 (germline): GTSNPN, SVGIG (reference sequence). The germline V and J ends were trimmed by 0 bases and 5 bases, with 13 bases remaining between them. The CDR3 DNA reads as TGTGCCTGGAGTGTGGGCCAGGGAAGGACTGAAGCTTTCTTT. Amino acid sequence: CAWSVGQGRTEAFF.